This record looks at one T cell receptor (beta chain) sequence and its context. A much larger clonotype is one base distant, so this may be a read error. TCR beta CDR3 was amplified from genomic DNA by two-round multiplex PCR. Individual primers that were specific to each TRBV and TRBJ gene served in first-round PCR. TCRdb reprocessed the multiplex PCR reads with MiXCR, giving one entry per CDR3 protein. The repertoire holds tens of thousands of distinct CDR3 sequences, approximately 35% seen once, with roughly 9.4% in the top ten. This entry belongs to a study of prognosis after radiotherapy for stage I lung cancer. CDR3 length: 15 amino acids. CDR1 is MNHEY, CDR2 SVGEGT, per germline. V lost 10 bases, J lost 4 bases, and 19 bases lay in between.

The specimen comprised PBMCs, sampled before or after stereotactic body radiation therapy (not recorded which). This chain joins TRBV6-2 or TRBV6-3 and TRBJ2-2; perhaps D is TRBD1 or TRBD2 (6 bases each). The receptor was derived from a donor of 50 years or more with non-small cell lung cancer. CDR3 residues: CAIRPGDSLTGELFF. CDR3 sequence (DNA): TGTGCCATCAGGCCAGGGGACTCCCTCACCGGGGAGCTGTTTTTT.